The rows below give T cell receptor beta chains drawn from one sample of a study of cytomegalovirus exposure and HLA in healthy donors. Profiling relied on immunoSEQ multiplex PCR, and the TCRdb table lists in-frame clones only, not all of them. The repertoire has 55,000 to 70,000 clones, roughly 90% of them found once; the top ten carry 2% to 2.5%. The sample consisted of PBMCs. These receptors were obtained from a young woman in good health and CMV-seronegative. Each CDR3 is given with its conserved first and last residue. A D gene is named only where the DNA matches it firmly. Size tells how often a clone was seen (once, few, many) or the class of an expanded clone, and some rows leave it out.

D gene	J gene	clone size	V gene	CDR3 protein	CDR3 DNA
.	TRBJ1-1	.	TRBV14	CASSQGGRTENTEAFF	TGTGCCAGCAGCCAGGGAGGGAGGACAGAGAACACTGAAGCTTTCTTT
TRBD1	TRBJ2-7	.	TRBV7-6	CASSLGPGDSNLRSSYEQYF	TGTGCCAGCAGCTTAGGACCCGGGGACAGTAATCTTAGGAGCTCCTACGAGCAGTACTTC
.	TRBJ2-7	.	TRBV29-1	CSVTRARGEQYF	TGCAGCGTTACGAGGGCTCGAGGCGAGCAGTACTTC
.	TRBJ2-5	.	TRBV27	CASSSAGPIETQYF	TGTGCCAGCAGTTCGGCGGGACCGATAGAGACCCAGTACTTC
TRBD1	TRBJ1-2	once	TRBV29-1	CSVQGAYGYTF	TGCAGCGTCCAGGGGGCCTATGGCTACACCTTC
.	TRBJ1-2	.	TRBV5-1	CASSPGNSGTPVGGYTF	TGCGCCAGCAGCCCCGGAAACTCCGGGACACCCGTGGGTGGCTACACCTTC
.	TRBJ2-1	.	TRBV7-3	CASSPMAGLDYNEQFF	TGTGCCAGCAGCCCCATGGCAGGCCTGGACTACAATGAGCAGTTCTTC
.	TRBJ2-3	.	TRBV4-1	CASSQTGSTDTQYF	TGCGCCAGCAGCCAAACCGGGAGCACAGATACGCAGTATTTT
.	TRBJ1-5	.	TRBV7-8	CASSLAGRGRANQPQHF	TGTGCCAGCAGCTTAGCGGGTCGAGGCAGAGCCAATCAGCCCCAGCATTTT
TRBD1	TRBJ2-7	.	TRBV28	CASSSWTGGRNEQYF	TGTGCCAGCAGTTCCTGGACAGGGGGCAGGAACGAGCAGTACTTC
TRBD1	TRBJ2-2	.	TRBV9	CASSVGGTGSTGELFF	TGTGCCAGCAGCGTAGGGGGGACAGGGTCCACCGGGGAGCTGTTTTTT
.	TRBJ2-7	.	TRBV10-1	CASKGGTRGYEQYF	TGCGCCAGTAAGGGTGGGACAAGGGGCTACGAGCAGTACTTC
.	TRBJ2-2	.	TRBV7-2	CASSLGRINTGELFF	TGTGCCAGCAGCTTAGGTCGTATTAACACCGGGGAGCTGTTTTTT
.	TRBJ2-2	.	TRBV7-3	CASSLTGGRDTGELFF	TGTGCCAGCAGCTTAACAGGGGGTAGGGACACCGGGGAGCTGTTTTTT
TRBD1	TRBJ2-7	.	TRBV10-3	CAISTGTGAHEQYF	TGTGCCATCAGCACCGGGACAGGGGCCCACGAGCAGTACTTC
TRBD2	TRBJ2-3	.	TRBV4-1	CASSQVIAGGTDTQYF	TGCGCCAGCAGCCAAGTAATAGCGGGAGGGACAGATACGCAGTATTTT
.	TRBJ1-4	.	TRBV21-1	CASSPYQGQGAGVSNEKLFF	TGTGCCAGCAGCCCTTATCAGGGACAGGGGGCTGGAGTGTCTAATGAAAAACTGTTTTTT
TRBD1	TRBJ1-2	.	TRBV4-1	CASSQDLADREYGGYTF	TGCGCCAGCAGCCAAGATTTGGCCGACAGGGAATATGGTGGCTACACCTTC
.	TRBJ2-2	once	TRBV5-1	CASSLDPGMNTGELFF	TGCGCCAGCAGCTTGGATCCGGGTATGAACACCGGGGAGCTGTTTTTT
.	TRBJ2-7	.	TRBV5-1	CASSLDPGSYEQYF	TGCGCCAGCAGCTTGGATCCGGGCTCCTACGAGCAGTACTTC
.	TRBJ2-2	.	TRBV2	CASSEGYTGELFF	TGTGCCAGCAGTGAGGGCTACACCGGGGAGCTGTTTTTT
.	TRBJ1-3	.	TRBV6-1	CAGRGSGNTIYF	TGTGCCGGAAGGGGTTCTGGAAACACCATATATTTT
TRBD1	TRBJ1-4	.	TRBV4-3	CASSPKPRGRRATNEKLFF	TGCGCCAGCAGCCCTAAACCCAGGGGGAGGAGGGCAACTAATGAAAAACTGTTTTTT
.	TRBJ2-5	.	TRBV5-8	CASSLAGTGQETQYF	TGTGCCAGCAGCTTGGCCGGGACTGGGCAAGAGACCCAGTACTTC
.	TRBJ2-7	.	TRBV21-1	CASRRREDRDAEQYF	TGTGCCAGCAGACGAAGAGAGGACAGGGACGCCGAGCAGTACTTC
.	TRBJ2-7	.	TRBV6-5	CASREGTAPYEQYF	TGTGCCAGCAGGGAGGGGACGGCACCCTACGAGCAGTACTTC
.	TRBJ2-3	.	TRBV12-5	CASGSDSIRLTDTQYF	TGTGCTAGTGGTTCGGACAGCATTCGGCTCACAGATACGCAGTATTTT
.	TRBJ1-2	.	TRBV6-5	CASSGLAGYTF	TGTGCCAGCTCCGGTCTCGCGGGCTACACCTTC
TRBD1	TRBJ1-1	.	TRBV2	CASSEQGGMNTEAFF	TGTGCCAGCAGTGAACAGGGGGGTATGAACACTGAAGCTTTCTTT
.	TRBJ1-1	.	TRBV6-5	CASSYGQGDTEAFF	TGTGCCAGCAGTTACGGGCAGGGTGACACTGAAGCTTTCTTT
TRBD1	TRBJ2-1	once	TRBV29-1	CSVEDPGQGGVRRNEQFF	TGCAGCGTTGAAGATCCGGGACAGGGCGGGGTACGGAGGAATGAGCAGTTCTTC
.	TRBJ1-2	.	TRBV7-9	CASSSREQGVYGYTF	TGTGCCAGCAGTTCGCGAGAACAGGGCGTCTATGGCTACACCTTC
TRBD2	TRBJ2-5	.	TRBV5-4	CASSLDSGIAGVKETQYF	TGTGCCAGCAGCTTGGATTCGGGGATAGCGGGAGTAAAAGAGACCCAGTACTTC
TRBD1	TRBJ1-2	.	TRBV28	CASSKPGQGAFNYGYTF	TGTGCCAGCAGTAAACCGGGACAGGGGGCTTTTAACTATGGCTACACCTTC
.	TRBJ1-5	.	TRBV6-1	CASSEKGEVQPQHF	TGTGCCAGCAGTGAGAAGGGGGAAGTCCAGCCCCAGCATTTT
TRBD2	TRBJ2-7	few	TRBV25-1	CASSESVTGLAVSYEQYF	TGTGCCAGCAGTGAATCGGTCACGGGACTAGCGGTTTCCTACGAGCAGTACTTC
.	TRBJ2-1	.	TRBV4-1	CASSQDRVSDSKYNEQFF	TGCGCCAGCAGCCAAGATCGCGTCTCGGACAGTAAATACAATGAGCAGTTCTTC
TRBD1	TRBJ1-2	.	TRBV19	CASTKQQGAPGYGYTF	TGTGCCAGTACCAAGCAACAGGGGGCTCCGGGCTATGGCTACACCTTC
.	TRBJ2-1	.	TRBV5-1	CASSSGSLSYNEQFF	TGCGCCAGCAGCTCCGGGAGTCTCTCCTACAATGAGCAGTTCTTC
.	TRBJ2-7	.	TRBV18	CASSPLDASSYEQYF	TGTGCCAGCTCACCCCTAGACGCCAGCTCCTACGAGCAGTACTTC
TRBD2	TRBJ2-1	.	TRBV4-3	CASSQDGTGGNEQFF	TGCGCCAGCAGTCAAGATGGAACGGGAGGCAATGAGCAGTTCTTC
.	TRBJ2-7	once	TRBV7-7	CASSLGRGTYEQYF	TGTGCCAGCAGCTTAGGTCGGGGGACCTACGAGCAGTACTTC
.	TRBJ2-1	.	TRBV28	CATRGGATAVNEQFF	TGTGCCACCCGAGGAGGGGCAACCGCGGTCAATGAGCAGTTCTTC
.	TRBJ2-6	.	TRBV6-5	CASRASGANVLTF	TGTGCCAGCAGGGCTTCTGGGGCCAACGTCCTGACTTTC
.	TRBJ2-1	.	TRBV11-1	CASSYDTQYNEQFF	TGTGCCAGCAGTTATGACACCCAGTACAATGAGCAGTTCTTC
TRBD2	TRBJ2-7	.	TRBV7-2	CASSLAVTGTIYYEQYF	TGTGCCAGCAGCTTAGCCGTAACCGGGACTATCTACTACGAGCAGTACTTC
TRBD2	TRBJ2-1	.	TRBV4-1	CASSQDNPSGIYNEQFF	TGCGCCAGCAGCCAAGATAACCCTAGCGGGATCTACAATGAGCAGTTCTTC
TRBD1	TRBJ2-7	.	TRBV11-2	CASSKTEQGAYEQYF	TGTGCCAGCAGCAAGACCGAACAGGGGGCCTACGAGCAGTACTTC
.	TRBJ1-5	.	TRBV6-1	CASSSPTNQPQHF	TGTGCCAGCAGTTCGCCTACCAATCAGCCCCAGCATTTT
TRBD1	TRBJ2-2	.	TRBV5-1	CASSQGQWYTGELFF	TGCGCCAGCAGCCAGGGACAGTGGTACACCGGGGAGCTGTTTTTT
.	TRBJ2-4	few	TRBV28	CASSLLQGKNIQYF	TGTGCCAGCAGTTTGCTACAGGGCAAGAACATTCAGTACTTC
.	TRBJ1-3	once	TRBV9	CASSGPNRESTIYF	TGTGCCAGCAGCGGCCCCAACAGGGAAAGCACCATATATTTT
TRBD2	TRBJ2-5	.	TRBV5-6	CASSLAGGWETQYF	TGTGCCAGCAGCTTGGCGGGGGGATGGGAGACCCAGTACTTC
.	TRBJ1-3	.	TRBV9	CASSVDIGNTIYF	TGTGCCAGCAGCGTGGACATTGGAAACACCATATATTTT
TRBD2	TRBJ2-5	.	TRBV6-5	CASSGAGVVSSQYF	TGTGCCAGCAGCGGAGCGGGAGTTGTGTCGTCCCAGTACTTC
TRBD2	TRBJ2-5	.	TRBV19	CASSNSLAGEETQYF	TGTGCCAGTAGTAACTCTTTAGCGGGAGAAGAGACCCAGTACTTC
.	TRBJ2-1	.	TRBV9	CASSGIRENYNEQFF	TGTGCCAGCAGCGGGATTCGGGAAAACTACAATGAGCAGTTCTTC
TRBD1	TRBJ2-7	.	TRBV19	CASTQTGGMGEQYF	TGTGCCAGTACCCAGACAGGGGGCATGGGCGAGCAGTACTTC
.	TRBJ1-2	.	TRBV27	CASSWDQGSYGYTF	TGTGCCAGCAGTTGGGATCAGGGTAGTTATGGCTACACCTTC
TRBD1	TRBJ2-7	.	TRBV18	CASSTVGQGKHVYEQYF	TGTGCCAGCTCAACCGTAGGACAGGGGAAGCACGTCTACGAGCAGTACTTC